The 25 T cell receptor beta chains in this list originate from one sample, sequenced in a study of CD4 T cells in relation to SARS-CoV-2 and coronaviruses. Profiled with immunoSEQ multiplex PCR; TCRdb holds only in-frame clones, not every one. The sample consists of 28,000 or so clones, about three quarters of them appearing once. No antigen has been identified for these receptors. Before the COVID-19 pandemic, during about 2010-2018, CD4+ T cells were taken from unexposed donors. The cells were cultured for about 10 days before CD4+ T cells were isolated. Sequencing was done on a sample of CD4+ T cells from PBMCs, cultured in vitro. The receptors come from a human donor in good health.

The gene calls are TRBV28 and TRBJ2-1; D is possibly TRBD2 (6 bases). CDR3 length equals 15 residues. The V gene lost 5 bases and the J gene lost 2 bases, with 13 bases spanning the gap. Germline CDR1 and CDR2: MDHEN and SYDVKM. The CDR3 nucleotides read TGTGCCAGCAGTCCCCCGACTAGTCCCTACAATGAGCAGTTCTTC. This encodes CASSPPTSPYNEQFF.

This clone has more than one count but fewer than ten. The J gene is TRBJ1-1, the V gene TRBV9; D not resolved. V shed 3 bases and J shed 3 bases, with 15 bases lying between them. Germline V gene data show CDR1 as SGDLS and CDR2 as YYNGEE. There are 15 residues in the CDR3. For the CDR3, the DNA is TGTGCCAGCAGCGGATCGAGGGTTAGGGACACTGAAGCTTTCTTT. Translating it yields CASSGSRVRDTEAFF.

This clone was counted once. This chain uses TRBV20-1 with TRBJ2-1, with 11 nucleotides matching TRBD2. The CDR3 is made up of 16 amino acids. Germline lookup yields CDR1 DFQATT and CDR2 SNEGSKA (reference sequence). V gave up 3 bases and J gave up 1 base; unmatched junction bases: 5. The CDR3 sequence is CSASSSGGSSYNEQFF. CDR3 bases: TGCAGTGCTAGTTCTAGCGGGGGGTCTTCCTACAATGAGCAGTTCTTC.

The rearrangement uses TRBV6-5 and TRBJ1-1, with 12 bases that match TRBD1. This CDR3 has 13 residues. Germline V gives CDR1 MNHEY, CDR2 SVGAGI. V lost 8 bases to trimming and J lost 11 bases; unmatched junction nucleotides: 9. In DNA, the CDR3 is TGTGCCAGCTCGCCCCGGGACAGGGGGCTTGCTTTCTTT. Protein: CASSPRDRGLAFF.

In its sample, this clone was seen once. J is TRBJ2-3 and V is TRBV3-1 (or the pseudogene TRBV3-2); the D gene is possibly TRBD2 (6 bases). Trimming pared 0 bases from V and 0 bases from J, leaving 10 bases between. The CDR3 has 16 amino acids. Per the germline V gene, CDR1 is LGHDT and CDR2 is YNNKEL (reference sequence). The DNA of the CDR3 is TGTGCCAGCAGCCAAGACGCCGGGACTAGCACAGATACGCAGTATTTT. Protein sequence: CASSQDAGTSTDTQYF.

This clone was seen a few times. The chain combines TRBV3-1 (or the pseudogene TRBV3-2) with TRBJ2-2; 7 bases align to TRBD1. Per germline, CDR1 LGHDT and CDR2 YNNKEL (reference sequence). Trimming at V came to 2 bases and at J to 3 bases, leaving 6 bases not matched to a gene. This CDR3 is 16 amino acids long. The chain's CDR3 is CASSQQQGTHTGELFF. CDR3 in DNA: TGTGCCAGCAGCCAACAACAGGGGACCCACACCGGGGAGCTGTTTTTT.

The gene calls are TRBV2 and TRBJ2-5; the D is unclear. Trimming cost V 8 bases and J 7 bases, with 17 bases left between them. Germline lookup yields CDR1 SNHLY and CDR2 FYNNEI. The CDR3 spans 13 residues. DNA of the CDR3: TGTGCCAGCTTAAAGGAGCTCCACGGGACCCAGTACTTC. Its protein is CASLKELHGTQYF.

The chain combines TRBV6-2 or TRBV6-3 with TRBJ1-5, with 8 bases that match TRBD1. V was clipped by 2 bases and J by 3 bases; unmatched bases: 12. The CDR3 consists of 18 residues. Germline assignment: CDR1 MNHEY and CDR2 SVGEGT. The CDR3 loop reads CASSYAVGTGVTNQPQHF. The CDR3 bases are TGTGCCAGCAGTTACGCGGTAGGGACAGGAGTCACCAATCAGCCCCAGCATTTT.

This clone was found once. The chain employs TRBV4-3 and TRBJ2-3; D remains unclear. Germline V lookup: CDR1 LGHNA, CDR2 YSLEER. This CDR3 is built from 14 residues. The V end was cut by 0 bases, the J end by 3 bases, with 7 bases between. The CDR3 reads CASSQESTTDTQYF. In DNA form, the CDR3 reads TGCGCCAGCAGCCAAGAATCAACGACAGATACGCAGTATTTT.

This clone came up once. The chain uses TRBV6-4 and TRBJ1-1; D is perhaps TRBD1 (5 bases). Trimming stripped 2 bases from V and 4 bases from J, with 8 bases between. There are 13 residues in the CDR3. Germline CDR1 MRHNA, CDR2 SNTAGT. This CDR3 is CASSDQGGTEAFF. CDR3 nucleotides: TGTGCCAGCAGTGACCAGGGCGGCACTGAAGCTTTCTTT.

V gene TRBV7-9 combines with J gene TRBJ2-5, with D unresolved. The CDR3 loop spans 14 amino acids. Germline values: CDR1 SEHNR, CDR2 FQNEAQ (reference sequence). V dropped 0 bases and J dropped 4 bases, with 9 bases sitting between them. The CDR3 loop reads CASSLAGSGETQYF. In nucleotides, the CDR3 is TGTGCCAGCAGCTTAGCGGGATCGGGAGAGACCCAGTACTTC.

This clone was picked up a small number of times. The V gene is TRBV3-1 (or the pseudogene TRBV3-2), the J gene TRBJ1-2, with D unclear. V lost 0 bases and J lost 0, with 11 bases in between. Germline CDR1 and CDR2: LGHDT and YNNKEL (reference sequence). The CDR3 totals 16 residues. The CDR3 DNA reads as TGTGCCAGCAGCCAAGATGAGCCGGGCCCTAACTATGGCTACACCTTC. Encoded protein: CASSQDEPGPNYGYTF.

This clone was seen just once. The CDR3 bases are TGTGCCAGCAGCTCAAAGGGGTACCGCACAGATACGCAGTATTTT. Protein sequence: CASSSKGYRTDTQYF. V usage is TRBV7-2 and J usage is TRBJ2-3; possible D gene TRBD1, 5 bases. V was cut by 4 bases and J by 1 base, with 12 bases left in between. The CDR3 length is 15 residues. The germline CDR1 and CDR2 sequences are SGHTA and FQGNSA.

This sequence joins TRBV30 and TRBJ2-3; 11 bases are shared with TRBD2. The CDR3 has 13 residues. Germline assignment: CDR1 GTSNPN and CDR2 SVGIG (reference sequence). The CDR3 here is CAGTSGGTDTQYF. CDR3 DNA sequence: TGTGCTGGGACTAGCGGAGGCACAGATACGCAGTATTTT. Full variable domain (missing parts from reference TRBV30 and TRBJ2-3): SQTIHQWPATLVQPVGSPLSLECTVEGTSNPNLYWYRQAAGRGLQLLFYSVGIGQISSEVPQNLSASRPQDRQFILSSKKLLLSDSGFYLCAGTSGGTDTQYFGPGTRLTVL.

This chain connects TRBV28 to TRBJ2-5; the D gene is possibly TRBD1 (6 bases). Trimming removed 2 bases at V and 13 bases at J, with 17 bases between. CDR1 is MDHEN, CDR2 SYDVKM, per germline. The CDR3 extends over 13 amino acids. CDR3 coding DNA: TGTGCCAGCAGTTTAGGACAGAGACACGAATGGTACTTC. Amino acids: CASSLGQRHEWYF.

The chain employs TRBV18 and TRBJ2-3; D is unresolved. This CDR3 spans 12 amino acids. Deletions cut 2 bases from V and 3 bases from J, with 3 bases between. Germline CDR1 is KGHSH and CDR2 is LQKENI. CDR3: CASSPYTDTQYF. CDR3 DNA: TGTGCCAGCTCACCATATACAGATACGCAGTATTTT. The full variable domain, with the rest looked up from reference TRBV18 and TRBJ2-3, is NAGVMQNPRHLVRRRGQEARLRCSPMKGHSHVYWYRQLPEEGLKFMVYLQKENIIDESGMPKERFSAEFPKEGPSILRIQQVVRGDSAAYFCASSPYTDTQYFGPGTRLTVL.

The CDR3 DNA reads TGTGCCAGCAGCGTGACCGACAGGGACTATGGCTACACCTTC. It translates to CASSVTDRDYGYTF. V and J are TRBV9 and TRBJ1-2; 7 nucleotides agree with TRBD1. This CDR3 comprises 14 residues. Germline V gives CDR1 SGDLS, CDR2 YYNGEE. The V and J ends lost 2 bases and 3 bases, in that order; junction bases with no gene match: 4.

The V and J genes are TRBV7-9 and TRBJ1-1; tentatively, D is TRBD1 (5 bases). Trimming pared 5 bases from V and 3 bases from J, leaving 13 bases between. The germline gives CDR1 SEHNR, CDR2 FQNEAQ (reference sequence). This CDR3 region has 14 residues. In DNA form, the CDR3 reads TGTGCCAGCAGCGTCGACAGTGCTTACACTGAAGCTTTCTTT. The encoded protein is CASSVDSAYTEAFF.

This chain joins TRBV7-9 and TRBJ2-2; D gene unclear. Germline loops: CDR1 SEHNR, CDR2 FQNEAQ (reference sequence). This CDR3 is 16 amino acids long. V lost 6 bases and J lost 4, with 18 bases in between. CDR3 amino acids: CASSLLLGIGTGELFF. The CDR3 DNA reads TGTGCCAGCAGTTTATTGTTGGGGATCGGCACCGGGGAGCTGTTTTTT.

The chain joins TRBV21-1 to TRBJ1-6. TRBV21-1 is deemed a pseudogene. The CDR3 totals 16 residues. The chain's CDR3 is CASSRGDIGYNSPLHF. The DNA for the CDR3 is TGTGCCAGCAGCCGCGGGGACATCGGGTATAATTCACCCCTCCACTTT.

The chain combines TRBV24-1 with TRBJ2-1; 7 bases line up with TRBD1. With 0 bases clipped from V and 7 bases from J, the junction kept 2 bases outside the gene matches. CDR1 is KGHDR and CDR2 is SFDVKD in the germline V gene. The length of the CDR3 is 14 residues. CDR3 sequence: CATSDLRDRNEQFF. The CDR3 nucleotides are TGTGCCACCAGTGATTTGCGGGACAGAAATGAGCAGTTCTTC.

The chain carries TRBV7-8 and TRBJ2-3; maybe TRBD2 (5 bases). Deletions cut 3 bases from V and 0 bases from J, with 10 bases between. CDR1 and CDR2 from the germline V gene are SGHVS and FQNEAQ. The CDR3 is made up of 15 amino acids. The CDR3 DNA reads as TGTGCCAGCAGCTTTCTAGCCCCTAGCACAGATACGCAGTATTTT. This encodes CASSFLAPSTDTQYF.

This clone showed up just a few times. This sequence joins TRBV7-9 and TRBJ1-4, with D tentatively TRBD1 (6 bases). Deletions cut 5 bases from V and 8 bases from J, with 15 bases between. CDR1 and CDR2 from the germline V gene are SEHNR and FQNEAQ (reference sequence). CDR3 length: 14 amino acids. As DNA, the CDR3 is TGTGCCAGCAGCCCACAGGGAGGTGACGAAAAACTGTTTTTT. Its translation is CASSPQGGDEKLFF.

This sequence joins TRBV5-6 and TRBJ2-2; maybe TRBD1 (6 bases). The CDR3 has 15 residues. The germline CDR1 and CDR2 sequences are SGHDT and YYEEEE. Trimming removed 4 bases at V and 6 bases at J, with 16 bases between. For the CDR3, the DNA is TGTGCCAGCAGCCCCCGGGACACCGCGGCCGGGGAGCTGTTTTTT. It is translated as CASSPRDTAAGELFF. The entire variable domain, with the rest obtained from reference TRBV5-6 and TRBJ2-2, is as follows: DAGVTQSPTHLIKTRGQQVTLRCSPKSGHDTVSWYQQALGQGPQFIFQYYEEEERQRGNFPDRFSGHQFPNYSSELNVNALLLGDSALYLCASSPRDTAAGELFFGEGSRLTVL.

This chain joins TRBV5-1 and TRBJ1-6, with D unresolved. Trimming took off 4 bases at V and 5 bases at J, with 10 bases between the two ends. This CDR3 has 14 residues. Per germline, CDR1 SGHRS and CDR2 YFSETQ. CDR3 loop: CASSPPVDNSPLHF. In DNA, the CDR3 is TGCGCCAGCAGCCCGCCGGTCGATAATTCACCCCTCCACTTT.